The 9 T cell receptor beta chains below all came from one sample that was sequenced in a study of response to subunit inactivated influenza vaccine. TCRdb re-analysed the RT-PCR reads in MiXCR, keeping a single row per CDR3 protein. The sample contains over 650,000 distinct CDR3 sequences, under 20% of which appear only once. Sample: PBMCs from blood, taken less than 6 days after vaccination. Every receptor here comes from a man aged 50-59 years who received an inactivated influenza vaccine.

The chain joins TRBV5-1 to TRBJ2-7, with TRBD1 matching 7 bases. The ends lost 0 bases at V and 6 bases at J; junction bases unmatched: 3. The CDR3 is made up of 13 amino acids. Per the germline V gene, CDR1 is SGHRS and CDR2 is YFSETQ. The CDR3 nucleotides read TGCGCCAGCAGCTTGGAACAGGGGACCGAGCAGTACTTC. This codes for CASSLEQGTEQYF.

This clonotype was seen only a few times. CDR3 bases: TGTGCCAGCAGCTTAACTAGCGGGCCTCCAGGCGATACGCAGTATTTT. The encoded protein is CASSLTSGPPGDTQYF. The chain combines TRBV7-6 with TRBJ2-3; 9 bases match TRBD2. Looked up from germline, CDR1 is SGHVS and CDR2 is FNYEAQ. Unmatched junction bases numbered 9, after V lost 2 bases and J lost 6 bases. The CDR3 extends over 16 amino acids.

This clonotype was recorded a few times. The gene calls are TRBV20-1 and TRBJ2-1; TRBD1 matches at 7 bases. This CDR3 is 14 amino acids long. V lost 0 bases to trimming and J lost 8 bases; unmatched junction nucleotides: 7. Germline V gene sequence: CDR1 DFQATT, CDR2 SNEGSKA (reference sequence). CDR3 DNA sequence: TGCAGTGCTAGAGAAACAGGGGCCAGGCATGAGCAGTTCTTC. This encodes CSARETGARHEQFF.

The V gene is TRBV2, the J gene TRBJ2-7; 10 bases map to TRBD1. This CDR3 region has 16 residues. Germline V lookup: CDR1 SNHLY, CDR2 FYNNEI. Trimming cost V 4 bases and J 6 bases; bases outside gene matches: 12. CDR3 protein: CASSAGTGAFNSEQYF. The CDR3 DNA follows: TGTGCCAGCAGTGCCGGGACAGGGGCCTTTAATAGCGAGCAGTACTTC.

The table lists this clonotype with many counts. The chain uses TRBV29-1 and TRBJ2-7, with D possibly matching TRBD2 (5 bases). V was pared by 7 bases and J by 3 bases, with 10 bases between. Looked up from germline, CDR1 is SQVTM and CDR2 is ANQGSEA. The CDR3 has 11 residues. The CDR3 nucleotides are TGCAGCGCAGAACGGGGCTACGAGCAGTACTTC. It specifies CSAERGYEQYF.

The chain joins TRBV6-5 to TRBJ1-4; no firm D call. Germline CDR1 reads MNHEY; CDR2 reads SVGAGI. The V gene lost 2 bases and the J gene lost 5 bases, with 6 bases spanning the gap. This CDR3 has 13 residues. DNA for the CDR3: TGTGCCAGCAGTTACGCAGAAAATGAAAAACTGTTTTTT. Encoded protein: CASSYAENEKLFF.

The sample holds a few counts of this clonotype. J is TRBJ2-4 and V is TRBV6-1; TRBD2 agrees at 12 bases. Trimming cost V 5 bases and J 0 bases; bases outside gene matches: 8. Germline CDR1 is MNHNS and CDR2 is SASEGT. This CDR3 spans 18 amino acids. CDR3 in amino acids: CASSQTSGGFLAKNIQYF. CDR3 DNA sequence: TGTGCCAGCAGTCAGACTAGCGGGGGATTCCTAGCCAAAAACATTCAGTACTTC.

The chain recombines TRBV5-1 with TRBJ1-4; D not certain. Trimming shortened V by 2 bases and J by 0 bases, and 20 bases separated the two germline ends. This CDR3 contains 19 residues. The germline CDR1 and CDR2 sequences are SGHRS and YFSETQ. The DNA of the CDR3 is TGCGCCAGCAGCTTTAACCTGATAGGCCCACCTACAACTAATGAAAAACTGTTTTTT. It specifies CASSFNLIGPPTTNEKLFF.

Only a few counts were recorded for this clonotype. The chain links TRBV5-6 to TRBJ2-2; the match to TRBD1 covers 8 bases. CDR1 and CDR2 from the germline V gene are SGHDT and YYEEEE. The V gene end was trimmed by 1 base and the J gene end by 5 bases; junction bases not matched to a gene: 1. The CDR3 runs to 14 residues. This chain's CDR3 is CASSLHRGTGELFF. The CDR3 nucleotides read TGTGCCAGCAGCTTGCACAGGGGGACCGGGGAGCTGTTTTTT.